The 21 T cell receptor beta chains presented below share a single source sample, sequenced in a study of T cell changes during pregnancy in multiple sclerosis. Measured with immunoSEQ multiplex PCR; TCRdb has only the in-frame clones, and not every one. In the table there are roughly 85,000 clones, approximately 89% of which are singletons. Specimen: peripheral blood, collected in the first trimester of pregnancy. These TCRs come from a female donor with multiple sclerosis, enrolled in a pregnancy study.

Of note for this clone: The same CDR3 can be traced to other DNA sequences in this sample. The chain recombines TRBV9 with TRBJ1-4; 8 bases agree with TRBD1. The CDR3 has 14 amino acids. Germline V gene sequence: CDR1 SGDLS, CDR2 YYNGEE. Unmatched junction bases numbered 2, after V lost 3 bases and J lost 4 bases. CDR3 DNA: TGTGCCAGCAGCGCTGGACAGGGTAATGAAAAACTGTTTTTT. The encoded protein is CASSAGQGNEKLFF.

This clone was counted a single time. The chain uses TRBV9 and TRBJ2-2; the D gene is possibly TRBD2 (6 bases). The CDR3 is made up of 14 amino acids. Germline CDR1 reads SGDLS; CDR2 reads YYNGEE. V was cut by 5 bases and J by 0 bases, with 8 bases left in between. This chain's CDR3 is CASRGRPNTGELFF. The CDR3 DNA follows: TGTGCCAGCAGGGGGAGGCCGAACACCGGGGAGCTGTTTTTT.

The CDR3 DNA reads as TGTGCCAGCAGCGTAGTGGGGGGCACCATATATTTT. Its translation is CASSVVGGTIYF. V gene TRBV9 combines with J gene TRBJ1-3; D may be TRBD1 (5 bases). V was clipped by 0 bases and J by 9 bases, with 7 bases between them. The CDR3 sequence is 12 residues long. Germline V gene lookup returns CDR1 SGDLS and CDR2 YYNGEE.

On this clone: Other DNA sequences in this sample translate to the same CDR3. The CDR3 coding sequence is TGTGCCAGCAGCTTAGGCCAGTCCTCTGGAAACACCATATATTTT. It encodes CASSLGQSSGNTIYF. V usage is TRBV7-9 and J usage is TRBJ1-3; D unclear. Trimming stripped 1 base from V and 0 bases from J, with 7 bases between. Germline V gene sequence: CDR1 SEHNR, CDR2 FQNEAQ (reference sequence). The CDR3 is 15 amino acids. The complete variable domain, with remaining parts taken from reference TRBV7-9 and TRBJ1-3, reads DTGVSQNPRHKITKRGQNVTFRCDPISEHNRLYWYRQTLGQGPEFLTYFQNEAQLEKSRLLSDRFSAERPKGSFSTLEIQRTEQGDSAMYLCASSLGQSSGNTIYFGEGSWLTVV.

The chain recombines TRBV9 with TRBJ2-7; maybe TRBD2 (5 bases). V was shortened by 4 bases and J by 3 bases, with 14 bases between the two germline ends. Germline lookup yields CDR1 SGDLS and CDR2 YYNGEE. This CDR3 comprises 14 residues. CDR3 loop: CASSLGVGNYEQYF. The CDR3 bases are TGTGCCAGCAGCCTCGGGGTAGGCAACTACGAGCAGTACTTC.

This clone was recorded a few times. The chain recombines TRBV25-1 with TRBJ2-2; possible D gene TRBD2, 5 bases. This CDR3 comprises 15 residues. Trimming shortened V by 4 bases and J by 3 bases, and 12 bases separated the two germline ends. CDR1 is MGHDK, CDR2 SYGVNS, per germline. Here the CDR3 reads CASSVREVDTGELFF. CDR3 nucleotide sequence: TGTGCCAGCAGTGTGAGGGAAGTAGACACCGGGGAGCTGTTTTTT.

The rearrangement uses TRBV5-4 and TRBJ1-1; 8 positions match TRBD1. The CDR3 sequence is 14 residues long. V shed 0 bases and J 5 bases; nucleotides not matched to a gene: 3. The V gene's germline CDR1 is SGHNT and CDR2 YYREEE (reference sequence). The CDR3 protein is CASSLGQGRTEAFF. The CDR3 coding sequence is TGTGCCAGCAGCTTGGGACAGGGGAGGACTGAAGCTTTCTTT.

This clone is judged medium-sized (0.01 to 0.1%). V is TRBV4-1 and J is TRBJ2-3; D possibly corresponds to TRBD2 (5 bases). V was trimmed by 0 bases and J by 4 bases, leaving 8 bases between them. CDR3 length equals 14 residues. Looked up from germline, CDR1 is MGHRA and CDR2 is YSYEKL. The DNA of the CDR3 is TGCGCCAGCAGCCAAGAGGCGGGCGCAGATACGCAGTATTTT. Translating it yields CASSQEAGADTQYF.

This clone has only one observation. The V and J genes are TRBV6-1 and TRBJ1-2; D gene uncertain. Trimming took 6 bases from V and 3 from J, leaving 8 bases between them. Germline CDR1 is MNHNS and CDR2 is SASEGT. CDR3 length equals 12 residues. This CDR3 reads CASSQLDYGYTF. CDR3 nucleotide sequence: TGTGCCAGCAGCCAGTTGGACTATGGCTACACCTTC.

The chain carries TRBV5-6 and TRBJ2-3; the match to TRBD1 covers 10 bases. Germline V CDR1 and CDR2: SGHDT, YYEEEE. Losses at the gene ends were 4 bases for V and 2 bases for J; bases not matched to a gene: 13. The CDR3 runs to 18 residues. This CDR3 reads CASSPIDYGTGVTDTQYF. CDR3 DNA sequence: TGTGCCAGCAGCCCAATCGATTACGGGACAGGGGTCACAGATACGCAGTATTTT.

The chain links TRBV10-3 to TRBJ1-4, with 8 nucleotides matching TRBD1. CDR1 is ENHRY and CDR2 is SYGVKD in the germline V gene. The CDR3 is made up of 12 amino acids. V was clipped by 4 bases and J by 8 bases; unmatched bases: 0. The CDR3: CAISGDREKLFF. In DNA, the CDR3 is TGTGCCATCAGTGGGGACAGGGAAAAACTGTTTTTT.

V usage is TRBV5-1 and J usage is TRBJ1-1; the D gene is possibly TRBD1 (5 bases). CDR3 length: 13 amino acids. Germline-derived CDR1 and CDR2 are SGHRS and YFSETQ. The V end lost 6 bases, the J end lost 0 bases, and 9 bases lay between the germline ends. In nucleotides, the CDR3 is TGCGCCAGCAAGGGGAACATGAACACTGAAGCTTTCTTT. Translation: CASKGNMNTEAFF.

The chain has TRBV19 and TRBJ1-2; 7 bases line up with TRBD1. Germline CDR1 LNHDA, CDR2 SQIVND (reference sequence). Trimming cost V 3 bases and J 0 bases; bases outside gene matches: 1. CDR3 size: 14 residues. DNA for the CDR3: TGTGCCAGTAGTATCGACAGGGCTAACTATGGCTACACCTTC. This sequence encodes CASSIDRANYGYTF.

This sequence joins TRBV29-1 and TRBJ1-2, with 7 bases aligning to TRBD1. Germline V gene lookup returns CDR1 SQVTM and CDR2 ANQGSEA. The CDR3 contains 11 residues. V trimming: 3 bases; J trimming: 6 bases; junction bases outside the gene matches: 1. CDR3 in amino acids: CSVETGNGYTF. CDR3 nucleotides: TGCAGCGTTGAGACAGGGAATGGCTACACCTTC.

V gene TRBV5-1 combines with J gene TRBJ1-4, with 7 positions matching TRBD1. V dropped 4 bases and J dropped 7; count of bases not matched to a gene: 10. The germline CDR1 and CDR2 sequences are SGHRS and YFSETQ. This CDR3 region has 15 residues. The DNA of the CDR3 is TGCGCCAGCAGCCCTCAGACAGGGTCTAGTGAAAAACTGTTTTTT. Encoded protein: CASSPQTGSSEKLFF. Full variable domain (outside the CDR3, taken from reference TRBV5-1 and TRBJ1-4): KAGVTQTPRYLIKTRGQQVTLSCSPISGHRSVSWYQQTPGQGLQFLFEYFSETQRNKGNFPGRFSGRQFSNSRSEMNVSTLELGDSALYLCASSPQTGSSEKLFFGSGTQLSVL.

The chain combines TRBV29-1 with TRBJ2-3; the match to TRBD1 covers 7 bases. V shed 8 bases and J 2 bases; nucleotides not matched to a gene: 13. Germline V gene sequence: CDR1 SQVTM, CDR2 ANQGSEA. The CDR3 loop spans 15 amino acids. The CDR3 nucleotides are TGCAGCTTGCGCCGGGACAGACTACCCACAGATACGCAGTATTTT. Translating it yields CSLRRDRLPTDTQYF.

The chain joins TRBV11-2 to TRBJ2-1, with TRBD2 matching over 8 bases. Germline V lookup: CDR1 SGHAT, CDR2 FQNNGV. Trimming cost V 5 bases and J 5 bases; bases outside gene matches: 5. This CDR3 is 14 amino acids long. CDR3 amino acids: CASSPTSGDNEQFF. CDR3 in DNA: TGTGCCAGCAGCCCTACTAGCGGCGACAATGAGCAGTTCTTC.

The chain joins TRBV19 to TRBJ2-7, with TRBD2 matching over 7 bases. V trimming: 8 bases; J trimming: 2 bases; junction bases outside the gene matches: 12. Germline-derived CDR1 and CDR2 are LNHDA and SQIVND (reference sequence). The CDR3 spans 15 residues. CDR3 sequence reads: CASQYSSGGPYEQYF. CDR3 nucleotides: TGTGCCAGTCAGTATTCTAGCGGAGGACCCTACGAGCAGTACTTC.

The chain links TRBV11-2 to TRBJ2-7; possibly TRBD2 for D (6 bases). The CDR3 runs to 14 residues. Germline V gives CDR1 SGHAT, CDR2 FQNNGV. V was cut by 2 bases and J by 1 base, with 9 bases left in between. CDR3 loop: CASSLTGTSYEQYF. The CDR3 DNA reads TGTGCCAGCAGCTTAACCGGGACTTCCTACGAGCAGTACTTC.

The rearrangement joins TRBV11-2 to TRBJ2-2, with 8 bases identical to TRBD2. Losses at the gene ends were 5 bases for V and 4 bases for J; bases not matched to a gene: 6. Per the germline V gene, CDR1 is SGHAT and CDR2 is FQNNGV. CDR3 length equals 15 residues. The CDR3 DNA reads TGTGCCAGCAGCCAGTACGGGGGGGCCACCGGGGAGCTGTTTTTT. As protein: CASSQYGGATGELFF.

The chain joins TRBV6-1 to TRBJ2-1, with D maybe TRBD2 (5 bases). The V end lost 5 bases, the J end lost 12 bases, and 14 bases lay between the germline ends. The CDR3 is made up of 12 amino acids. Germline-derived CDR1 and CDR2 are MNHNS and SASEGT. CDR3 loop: CASSLDFKVQFF. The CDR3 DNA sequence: TGTGCCAGCAGTTTGGACTTTAAAGTGCAGTTCTTC.